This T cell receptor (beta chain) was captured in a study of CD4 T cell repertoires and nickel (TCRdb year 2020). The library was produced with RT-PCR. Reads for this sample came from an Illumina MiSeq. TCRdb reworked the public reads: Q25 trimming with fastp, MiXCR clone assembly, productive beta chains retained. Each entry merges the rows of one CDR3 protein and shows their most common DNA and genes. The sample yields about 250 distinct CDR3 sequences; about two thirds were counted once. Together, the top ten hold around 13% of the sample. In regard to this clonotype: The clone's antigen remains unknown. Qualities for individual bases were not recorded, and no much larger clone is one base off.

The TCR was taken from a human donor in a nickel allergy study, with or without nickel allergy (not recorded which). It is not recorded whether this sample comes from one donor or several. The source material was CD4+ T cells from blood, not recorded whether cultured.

CDR3 sequence: CASSLPHGNQPQHF. The nucleotide sequence reads TGTGCCAGCAGCCTGCCGCATGGCAATCAGCCCCAGCATTTT. The chain couples TRBV28 to TRBJ1-5, with the D segment identity uncertain. V and J lose 6 bases and 2 bases, and a span of 11 bases separates them. The cysteine opens and the phenylalanine closes a CDR3 of 14 amino acids. Only the CDR3 portion is preserved as DNA: 42 bases, with reading frame beginning at the first base. CDR1 and CDR2, per the germline V gene, are MDHEN and SYDVKM.